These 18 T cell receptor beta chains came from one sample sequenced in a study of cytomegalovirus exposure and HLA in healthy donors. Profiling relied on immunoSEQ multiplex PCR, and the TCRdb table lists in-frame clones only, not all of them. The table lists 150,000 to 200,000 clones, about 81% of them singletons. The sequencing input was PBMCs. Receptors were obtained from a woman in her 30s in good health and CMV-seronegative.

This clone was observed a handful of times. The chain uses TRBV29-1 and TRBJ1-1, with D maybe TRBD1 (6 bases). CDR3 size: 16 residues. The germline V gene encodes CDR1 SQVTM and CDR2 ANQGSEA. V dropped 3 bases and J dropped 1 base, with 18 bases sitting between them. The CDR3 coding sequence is TGCAGCGTTGAGGCCGGCATGGGGGCGACGAACACTGAAGCTTTCTTT. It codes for CSVEAGMGATNTEAFF. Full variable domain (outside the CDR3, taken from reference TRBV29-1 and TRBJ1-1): SAVISQKPSRDICQRGTSLTIQCQVDSQVTMMFWYRQQPGQSLTLIATANQGSEATYESGFVIDKFPISRPNLTFSTLTVSNMSPEDSSIYLCSVEAGMGATNTEAFFGQGTRLTVV.

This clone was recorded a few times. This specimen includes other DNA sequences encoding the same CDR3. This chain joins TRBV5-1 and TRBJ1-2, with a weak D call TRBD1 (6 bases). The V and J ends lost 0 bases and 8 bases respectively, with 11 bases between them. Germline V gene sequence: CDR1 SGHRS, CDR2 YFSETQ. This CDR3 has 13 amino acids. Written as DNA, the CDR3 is TGCGCCAGCAGCTTGGAGCAGGGGAGCGGCTACACCTTC. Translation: CASSLEQGSGYTF.

CDR3 nucleotides: TGTGCCAGCAGCCGCGACCCTCGGGGGGCCCCCGGCAATGAGCAGTTCTTC. Amino acids: CASSRDPRGAPGNEQFF. The V gene is TRBV7-2, the J gene TRBJ2-1, with D maybe TRBD2 (7 bases). CDR1 and CDR2 (germline): SGHTA, FQGNSA. With 5 bases removed from V and 6 bases from J, the gap between germline ends came to 23 bases. The CDR3 is made up of 17 amino acids.

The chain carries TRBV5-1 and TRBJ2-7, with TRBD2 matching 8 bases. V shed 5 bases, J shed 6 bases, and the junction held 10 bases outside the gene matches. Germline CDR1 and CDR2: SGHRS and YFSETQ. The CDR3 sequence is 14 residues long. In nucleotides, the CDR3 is TGCGCCAGCAGATTAGCGGGACCTCTTTTCGAGCAGTACTTC. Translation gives CASRLAGPLFEQYF. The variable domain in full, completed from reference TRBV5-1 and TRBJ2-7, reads KAGVTQTPRYLIKTRGQQVTLSCSPISGHRSVSWYQQTPGQGLQFLFEYFSETQRNKGNFPGRFSGRQFSNSRSEMNVSTLELGDSALYLCASRLAGPLFEQYFGPGTRLTVT.

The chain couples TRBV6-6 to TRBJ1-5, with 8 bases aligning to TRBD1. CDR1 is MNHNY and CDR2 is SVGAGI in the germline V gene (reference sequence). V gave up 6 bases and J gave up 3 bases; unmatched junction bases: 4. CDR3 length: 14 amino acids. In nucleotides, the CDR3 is TGTGCCAGCAGGGACAGGGCCGCCAATCAGCCCCAGCATTTT. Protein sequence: CASRDRAANQPQHF.

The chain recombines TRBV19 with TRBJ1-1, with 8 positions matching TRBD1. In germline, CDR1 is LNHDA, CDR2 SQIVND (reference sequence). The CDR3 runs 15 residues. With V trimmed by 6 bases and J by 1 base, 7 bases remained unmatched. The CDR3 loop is CASRRRQGTNTEAFF. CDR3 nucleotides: TGTGCCAGTAGGCGACGACAGGGGACGAACACTGAAGCTTTCTTT.

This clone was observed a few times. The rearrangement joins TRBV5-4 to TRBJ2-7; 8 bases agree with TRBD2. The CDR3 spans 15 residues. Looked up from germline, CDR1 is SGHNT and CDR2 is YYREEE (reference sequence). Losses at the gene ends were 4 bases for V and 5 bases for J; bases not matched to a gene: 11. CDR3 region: CASSAPGTRHHEQYF. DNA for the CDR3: TGTGCCAGCAGCGCTCCCGGGACTAGGCACCACGAGCAGTACTTC.

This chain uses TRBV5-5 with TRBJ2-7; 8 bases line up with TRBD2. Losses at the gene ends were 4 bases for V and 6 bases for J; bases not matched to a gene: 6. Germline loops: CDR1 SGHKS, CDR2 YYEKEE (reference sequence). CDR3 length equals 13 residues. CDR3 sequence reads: CASSPGLVGEQYF. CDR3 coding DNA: TGTGCCAGCAGCCCGGGACTAGTCGGCGAGCAGTACTTC.

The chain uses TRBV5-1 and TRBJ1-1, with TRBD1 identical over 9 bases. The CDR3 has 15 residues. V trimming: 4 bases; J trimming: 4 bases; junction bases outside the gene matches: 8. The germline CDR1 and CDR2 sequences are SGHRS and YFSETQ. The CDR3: CASSPGQGGSTEAFF. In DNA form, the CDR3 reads TGCGCCAGCAGCCCGGGACAGGGAGGGAGCACTGAAGCTTTCTTT.

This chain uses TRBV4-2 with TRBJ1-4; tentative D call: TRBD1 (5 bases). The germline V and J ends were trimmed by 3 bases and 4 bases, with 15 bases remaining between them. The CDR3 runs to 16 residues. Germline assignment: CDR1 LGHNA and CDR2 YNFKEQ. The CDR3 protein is CASSHFLSRDNEKLFF. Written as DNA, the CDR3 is TGTGCCAGCAGCCATTTCTTGAGCAGGGATAATGAAAAACTGTTTTTT.

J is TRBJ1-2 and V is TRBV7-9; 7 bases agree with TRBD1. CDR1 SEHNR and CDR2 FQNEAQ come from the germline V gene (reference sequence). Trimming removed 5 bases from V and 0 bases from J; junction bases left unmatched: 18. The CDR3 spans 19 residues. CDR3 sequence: CASSTPNRGQIQANYGYTF. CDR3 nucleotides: TGTGCCAGCAGCACACCCAACAGGGGTCAAATCCAGGCTAACTATGGCTACACCTTC.

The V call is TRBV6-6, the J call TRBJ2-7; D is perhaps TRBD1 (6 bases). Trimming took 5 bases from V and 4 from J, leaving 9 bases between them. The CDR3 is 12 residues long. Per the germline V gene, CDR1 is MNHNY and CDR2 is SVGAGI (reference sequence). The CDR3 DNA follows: TGTGCCAGCAGTCAACAGGGATACGAGCAGTACTTC. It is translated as CASSQQGYEQYF.

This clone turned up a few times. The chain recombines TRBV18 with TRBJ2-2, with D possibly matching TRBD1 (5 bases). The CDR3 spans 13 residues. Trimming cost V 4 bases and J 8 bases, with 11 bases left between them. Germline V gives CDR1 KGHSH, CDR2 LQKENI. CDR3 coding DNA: TGTGCCAGCTCACAACAGGAAGGAGGGGAGCTGTTTTTT. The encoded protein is CASSQQEGGELFF. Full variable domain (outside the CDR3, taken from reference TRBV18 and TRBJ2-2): NAGVMQNPRHLVRRRGQEARLRCSPMKGHSHVYWYRQLPEEGLKFMVYLQKENIIDESGMPKERFSAEFPKEGPSILRIQQVVRGDSAAYFCASSQQEGGELFFGEGSRLTVL.

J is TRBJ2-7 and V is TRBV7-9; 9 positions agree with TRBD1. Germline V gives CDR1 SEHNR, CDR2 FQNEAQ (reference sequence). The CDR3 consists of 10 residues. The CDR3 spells CAEDRGEQYF. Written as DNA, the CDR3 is TGTGCTGAGGACAGGGGCGAGCAGTACTTC.

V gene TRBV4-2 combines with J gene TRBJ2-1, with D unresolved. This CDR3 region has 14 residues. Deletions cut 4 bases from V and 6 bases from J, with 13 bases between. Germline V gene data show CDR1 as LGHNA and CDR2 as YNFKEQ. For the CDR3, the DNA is TGTGCCAGCAGCCTACAAGTGGCAGGCAATGAGCAGTTCTTC. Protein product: CASSLQVAGNEQFF.

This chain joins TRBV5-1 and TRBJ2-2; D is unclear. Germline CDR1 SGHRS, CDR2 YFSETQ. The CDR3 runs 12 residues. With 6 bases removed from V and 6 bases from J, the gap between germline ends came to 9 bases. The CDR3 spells CASIREPGELFF. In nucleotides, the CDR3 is TGCGCCAGCATTCGAGAACCCGGGGAGCTGTTTTTT.

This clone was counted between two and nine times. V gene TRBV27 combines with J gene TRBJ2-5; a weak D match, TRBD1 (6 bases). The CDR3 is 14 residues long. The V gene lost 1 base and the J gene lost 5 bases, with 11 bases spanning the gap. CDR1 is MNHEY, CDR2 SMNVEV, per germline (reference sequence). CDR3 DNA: TGTGCCAGCAGTTTATATCAGGGGCACGAGACCCAGTACTTC. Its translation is CASSLYQGHETQYF.

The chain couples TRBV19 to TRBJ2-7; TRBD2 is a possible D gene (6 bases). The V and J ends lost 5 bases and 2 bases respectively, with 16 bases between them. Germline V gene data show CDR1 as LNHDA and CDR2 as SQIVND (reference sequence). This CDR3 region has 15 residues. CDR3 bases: TGTGCCAGTAGTTCTCGGATAGCGGTAACCTACGAGCAGTACTTC. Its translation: CASSSRIAVTYEQYF.